This T cell receptor beta chain emerged from a study of T cell changes during pregnancy in multiple sclerosis (dated by TCRdb to the late 2010s). Context from the whole study: In women with multiple sclerosis, the researchers looked at how the T cell repertoire shifted as pregnancy progressed.

Via the germline V gene (reference sequence), CDR1 is MNHNY and CDR2 SVGAGI. Ends trimmed: V by 4 bases, J by 8 bases; bases unmatched to a gene: 6. Reading from cysteine to phenylalanine, the CDR3 counts 15 amino acids. Only the CDR3 DNA stays, 45 bases, in frame from base 1. As for this clone: Its recognized antigen is unknown. Per-base quality was not reported, and no clone a single base away is much larger than it.

Libraries were built with the immunoSEQ multiplex PCR assay. TCRdb's version of the immuneACCESS table is confined to in-frame rearrangements and falls short of the full clone set. An unresolved V gene accounts for under half of the shortfall where checked; the remainder is of unknown origin. The sample profile shows about 75,000 clones; roughly 90% of them were found once. The ten largest clonotypes hold around 0.96% of the sample. This receptor was obtained from a female donor in good health, enrolled as a control in a pregnancy study. The chain couples TRBV6-6 to TRBJ2-3, and 13 bases in between align with TRBD2. Sequenced material: peripheral blood, taken in the first trimester of pregnancy. The base sequence is TGTGCCAGCAGTTTCACGACTAGCGGGAGGACTACGCAGTATTTT. It translates to CASSFTTSGRTTQYF.